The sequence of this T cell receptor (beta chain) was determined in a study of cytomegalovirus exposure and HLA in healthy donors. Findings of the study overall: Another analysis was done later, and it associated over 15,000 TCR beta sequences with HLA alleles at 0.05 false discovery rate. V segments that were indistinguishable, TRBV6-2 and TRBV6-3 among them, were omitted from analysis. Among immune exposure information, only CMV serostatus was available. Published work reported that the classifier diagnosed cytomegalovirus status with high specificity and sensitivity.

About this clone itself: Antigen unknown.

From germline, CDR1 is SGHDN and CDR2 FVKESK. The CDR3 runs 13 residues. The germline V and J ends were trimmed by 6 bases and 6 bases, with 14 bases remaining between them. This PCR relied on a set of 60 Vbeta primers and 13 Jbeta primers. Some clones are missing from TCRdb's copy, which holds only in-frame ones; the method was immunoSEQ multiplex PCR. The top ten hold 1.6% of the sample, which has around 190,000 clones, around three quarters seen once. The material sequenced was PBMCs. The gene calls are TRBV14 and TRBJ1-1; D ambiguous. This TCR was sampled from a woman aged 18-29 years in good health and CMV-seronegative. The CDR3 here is CASSVDTFSEAFF. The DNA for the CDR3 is TGTGCCAGCAGTGTCGACACTTTCTCTGAAGCTTTCTTT.